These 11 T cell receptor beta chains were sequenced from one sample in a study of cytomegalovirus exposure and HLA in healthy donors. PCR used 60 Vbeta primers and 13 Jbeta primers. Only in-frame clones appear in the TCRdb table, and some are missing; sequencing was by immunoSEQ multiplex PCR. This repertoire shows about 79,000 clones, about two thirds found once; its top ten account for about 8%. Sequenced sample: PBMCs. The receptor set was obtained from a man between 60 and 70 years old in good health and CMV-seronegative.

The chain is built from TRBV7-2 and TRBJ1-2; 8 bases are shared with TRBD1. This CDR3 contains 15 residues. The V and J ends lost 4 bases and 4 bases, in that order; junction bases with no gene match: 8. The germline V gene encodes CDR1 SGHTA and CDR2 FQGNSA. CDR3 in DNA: TGTGCCAGCAGCTCCCCGGGACAGGTCACCTATGGCTACACCTTC. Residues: CASSSPGQVTYGYTF.

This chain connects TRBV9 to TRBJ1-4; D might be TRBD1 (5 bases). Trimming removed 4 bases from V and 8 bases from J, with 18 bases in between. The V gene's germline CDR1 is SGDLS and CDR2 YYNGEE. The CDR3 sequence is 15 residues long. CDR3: CASSPQLGPEEKLFF. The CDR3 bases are TGTGCCAGCAGCCCCCAGCTGGGGCCTGAAGAAAAACTGTTTTTT.

CDR3 sequence reads: CSVSSRGNTEAFF. The DNA of the CDR3 is TGCAGCGTTAGCTCCAGGGGTAACACTGAAGCTTTCTTT. V usage is TRBV29-1 and J usage is TRBJ1-1, with D possibly being TRBD1 (6 bases). The germline V gene has CDR1 SQVTM and CDR2 ANQGSEA. The CDR3 length is 13 residues. V was trimmed by 5 bases and J by 2 bases, leaving 12 bases between them.

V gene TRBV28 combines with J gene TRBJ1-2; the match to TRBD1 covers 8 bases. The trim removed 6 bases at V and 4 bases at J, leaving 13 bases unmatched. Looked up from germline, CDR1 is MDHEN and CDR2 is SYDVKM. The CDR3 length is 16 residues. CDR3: CASSQIPDRVTYGYTF. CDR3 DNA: TGTGCCAGCAGCCAGATACCGGACAGGGTTACCTATGGCTACACCTTC.

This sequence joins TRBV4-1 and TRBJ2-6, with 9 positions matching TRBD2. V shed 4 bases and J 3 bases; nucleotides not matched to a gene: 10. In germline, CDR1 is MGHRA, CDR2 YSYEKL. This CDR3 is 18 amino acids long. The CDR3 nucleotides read TGCGCCAGCAGCCCATTTGGCGGTAGCGGGGGTGGGGCCAACGTCCTGACTTTC. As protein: CASSPFGGSGGGANVLTF.

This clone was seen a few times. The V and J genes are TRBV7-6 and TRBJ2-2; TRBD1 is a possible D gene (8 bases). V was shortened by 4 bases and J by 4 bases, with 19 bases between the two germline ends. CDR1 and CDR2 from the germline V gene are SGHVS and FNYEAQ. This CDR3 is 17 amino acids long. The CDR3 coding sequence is TGTGCCAGCAGCTCCCGGGGGGCAGGGGGCTTCACCGGGGAGCTGTTTTTT. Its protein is CASSSRGAGGFTGELFF. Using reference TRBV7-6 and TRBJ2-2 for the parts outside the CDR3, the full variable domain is GAGVSQSPRYKVTKRGQDVALRCDPISGHVSLYWYRQALGQGPEFLTYFNYEAQQDKSGLPNDRFSAERPEGSISTLTIQRTEQRDSAMYRCASSSRGAGGFTGELFFGEGSRLTVL.

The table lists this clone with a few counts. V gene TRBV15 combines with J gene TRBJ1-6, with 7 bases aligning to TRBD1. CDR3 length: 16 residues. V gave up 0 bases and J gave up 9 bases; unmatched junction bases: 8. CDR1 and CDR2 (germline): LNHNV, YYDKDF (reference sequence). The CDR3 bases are TGTGCCACCAGCAGAGATCTAGACAGGGCGGGTTCACCCCTCCACTTT. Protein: CATSRDLDRAGSPLHF.

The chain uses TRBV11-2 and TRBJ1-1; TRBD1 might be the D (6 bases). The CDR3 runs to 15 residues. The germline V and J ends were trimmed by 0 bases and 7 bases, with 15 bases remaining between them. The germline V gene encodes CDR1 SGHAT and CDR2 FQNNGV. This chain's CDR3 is CASSLEWQGKDEAFF. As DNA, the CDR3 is TGTGCCAGCAGCTTAGAGTGGCAGGGGAAAGATGAAGCTTTCTTT.

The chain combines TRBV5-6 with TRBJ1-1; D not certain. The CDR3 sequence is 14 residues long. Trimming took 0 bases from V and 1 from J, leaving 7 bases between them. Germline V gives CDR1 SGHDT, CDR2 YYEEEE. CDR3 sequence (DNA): TGTGCCAGCAGCTTGGTTTCGCGGAACACTGAAGCTTTCTTT. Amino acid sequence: CASSLVSRNTEAFF.

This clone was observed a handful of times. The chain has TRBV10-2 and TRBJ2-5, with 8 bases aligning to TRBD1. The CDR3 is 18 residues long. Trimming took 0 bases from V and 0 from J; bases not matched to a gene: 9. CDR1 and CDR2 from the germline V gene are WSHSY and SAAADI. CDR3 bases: TGCGCCAGCAGTGAGTCGAAGTTTACAGGGGGGTACCAAGAGACCCAGTACTTC. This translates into CASSESKFTGGYQETQYF.

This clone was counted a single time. The CDR3 sequence: CSVVWGRARGEQYF. The CDR3 bases are TGCAGCGTTGTTTGGGGGAGGGCCCGTGGCGAGCAGTACTTC. V gene TRBV29-1 combines with J gene TRBJ2-5; 7 positions agree with TRBD2. The J call may be mistaken, given a closer DNA end match to TRBJ2-7. Germline CDR1 is SQVTM and CDR2 is ANQGSEA. CDR3 length equals 14 residues.